This TCR beta chain was profiled in a study of blood T cell repertoires in COVID-19. The overall study: The origin of the acute and convalescent COVID-19 samples was the United States, Italy and Spain. PBMCs, B-cell-depleted T cells, or T cells provided the cDNA or gDNA that made up the material.

Produced via immunoSEQ multiplex PCR; TCRdb's table is partial and in-frame only. The table lists approximately 110,000 clones, roughly 84% of them singletons. The CDR3 covers 16 residues. The J segment lost 0 bases and the V segment lost 4 bases, leaving 6 bases of the junction unmatched. Germline CDR1 LNHNV, CDR2 YYDKDF (reference sequence). The sample taken for sequencing was peripheral blood. The V call is TRBV15, the J call TRBJ1-2; 9 nucleotides agree with TRBD1. The TCR sequence derives from a woman in her thirties or forties with acute or convalescent COVID-19. CDR3 residues: CATSTRDRAPNYGYTF. The CDR3 nucleotides read TGTGCCACCAGCACCAGGGACAGGGCACCTAACTATGGCTACACCTTC.